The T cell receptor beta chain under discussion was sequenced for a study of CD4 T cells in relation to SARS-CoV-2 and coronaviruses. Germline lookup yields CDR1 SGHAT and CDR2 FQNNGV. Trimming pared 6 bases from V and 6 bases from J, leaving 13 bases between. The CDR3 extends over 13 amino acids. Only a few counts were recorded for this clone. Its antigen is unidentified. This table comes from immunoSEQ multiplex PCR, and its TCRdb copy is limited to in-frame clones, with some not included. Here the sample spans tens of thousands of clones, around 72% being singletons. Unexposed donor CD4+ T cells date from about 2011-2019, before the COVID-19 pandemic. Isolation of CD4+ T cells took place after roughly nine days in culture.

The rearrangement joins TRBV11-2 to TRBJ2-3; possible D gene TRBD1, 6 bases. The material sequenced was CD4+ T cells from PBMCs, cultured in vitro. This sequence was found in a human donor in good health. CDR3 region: CASSYGQRDTQYF. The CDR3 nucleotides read TGTGCCAGCAGTTACGGACAGAGGGATACGCAGTATTTT.